The clone carrying this T cell receptor (beta chain) was observed a few times. Its antigen is currently unknown. CDR1 and CDR2 from the germline V gene are GTSNPN and SVGIG (reference sequence). The length of the CDR3 is 14 residues. Trimming cost V 5 bases and J 5 bases, with 13 bases left between them. This specimen comes from a study of cytomegalovirus exposure and HLA in healthy donors. Study-level findings and limits: The majority of CMV-associated TCR beta chains were reported as apparently HLA-restricted in a later analysis. Serostatus for CMV was the only available immune exposure information.

The PCR used 60 Vbeta and 13 Jbeta primers. Assay: immunoSEQ multiplex PCR; the TCRdb copy retains only in-frame clones and omits some. The sample shows about 110,000 clones, almost 70% of them seen only once. The donors comprised healthy bone marrow donors. This TCR came from a man in his thirties or forties in good health and CMV-seronegative. Sequenced: PBMCs. The chain employs TRBV30 and TRBJ1-6; unclear D gene. CDR3 nucleotide sequence: TGTGCCTGGTCGGGGTTCGTGAATAATTCACCCCTCCACTTT. This translates into CAWSGFVNNSPLHF. Supplemented by reference TRBV30 and TRBJ1-6, the full variable domain reads SQTIHQWPATLVQPVGSPLSLECTVEGTSNPNLYWYRQAAGRGLQLLFYSVGIGQISSEVPQNLSASRPQDRQFILSSKKLLLSDSGFYLCAWSGFVNNSPLHFGNGTRLTVT.